The 22 T cell receptor beta chains below all came from one sample that was sequenced in a study of T cell responses to AZD1222 COVID-19 vaccine. Only in-frame clones appear in the TCRdb table, and some are missing; sequencing was by immunoSEQ multiplex PCR. In the table there are some 60,000 clones, 70% to 80% of which are singletons. The sequenced sample was peripheral blood, obtained 28 days after the second AZD1222 dose. These receptors came from an adult who received the AZD1222 COVID-19 vaccine.

This chain connects TRBV6-6 to TRBJ2-5; the match to TRBD1 covers 9 bases. V dropped 6 bases and J dropped 1; count of bases not matched to a gene: 3. Germline CDR1 reads MNHNY; CDR2 reads SVGAGI (reference sequence). This CDR3 is built from 14 residues. The CDR3 nucleotides read TGTGCCAGCAGGCCGGACAGGGGCCAAGAGACCCAGTACTTC. It encodes CASRPDRGQETQYF.

This clone was detected a few times. V gene TRBV7-9 combines with J gene TRBJ1-2; TRBD1 might be the D (5 bases). The V gene's germline CDR1 is SEHNR and CDR2 FQNEAQ (reference sequence). The CDR3 runs to 13 residues. Trimming removed 5 bases from V and 5 bases from J, with 12 bases in between. The CDR3 loop reads CASSDRDLYGYTF. The CDR3, as DNA: TGTGCCAGCAGCGACCGGGACTTATATGGCTACACCTTC.

This sequence joins TRBV7-9 and TRBJ2-5, with 7 nucleotides matching TRBD1. Looked up from germline, CDR1 is SEHNR and CDR2 is FQNEAQ (reference sequence). The CDR3 consists of 13 residues. The trim removed 2 bases at V and 5 bases at J, leaving 2 bases unmatched. CDR3 residues: CASSLNRGETQYF. The CDR3 nucleotides are TGTGCCAGCAGCTTAAACAGGGGTGAGACCCAGTACTTC.

The J gene is TRBJ1-1, the V gene TRBV5-1; TRBD1 matches 7 bases. The CDR3 is made up of 17 amino acids. The J segment lost 6 bases and the V segment lost 0 bases, leaving 14 bases of the junction unmatched. Germline V gives CDR1 SGHRS, CDR2 YFSETQ. DNA for the CDR3: TGCGCCAGCAGCTTGGCGGGTCCGGGACAAGGGGGCTCTGAAGCTTTCTTT. This encodes CASSLAGPGQGGSEAFF. Complete variable domain (other parts from reference TRBV5-1 and TRBJ1-1): KAGVTQTPRYLIKTRGQQVTLSCSPISGHRSVSWYQQTPGQGLQFLFEYFSETQRNKGNFPGRFSGRQFSNSRSEMNVSTLELGDSALYLCASSLAGPGQGGSEAFFGQGTRLTVV.

Only one count was recorded for this clone. The chain has TRBV6-4 and TRBJ2-2, with 7 bases fitting TRBD1. Trimming cost V 6 bases and J 7 bases; bases outside gene matches: 8. Germline CDR1 MRHNA, CDR2 SNTAGT. The CDR3 extends over 14 amino acids. CDR3 coding DNA: TGTGCCAGCAGAGGGGGCCCCGGGATCGGGGAGCTGTTTTTT. Its protein product is CASRGGPGIGELFF.

The count of this clone is one. The chain employs TRBV7-7 and TRBJ2-1; D possibly corresponds to TRBD1 (5 bases). V lost 5 bases to trimming and J lost 3 bases, with 8 bases between them. There are 13 residues in the CDR3. Germline V gives CDR1 SSHAT, CDR2 FNYEAQ (reference sequence). DNA for the CDR3: TGTGCCAGCAGCCGTGACAGCTACAATGAGCAGTTCTTC. The encoded protein is CASSRDSYNEQFF.

The V gene is TRBV10-2, the J gene TRBJ2-7; no clear D. V lost 6 bases and J lost 1, with 4 bases in between. The CDR3 consists of 11 residues. Germline CDR1 reads WSHSY; CDR2 reads SAAADI. The CDR3 nucleotides read TGCGCCAGCAGCACTTCCTACGAGCAGTACTTC. Translation: CASSTSYEQYF.

The rearrangement uses TRBV25-1 and TRBJ1-3; 9 positions agree with TRBD1. V lost 2 bases, J lost 7 bases, and 9 bases stayed unmatched. CDR1 and CDR2 (germline): MGHDK, SYGVNS. The CDR3 has 16 residues. The CDR3 DNA follows: TGTGCCAGCAGTGAAAGGGGGACAGGGAACGTTAACACCATATATTTT. This encodes CASSERGTGNVNTIYF.

In its sample, this clone was seen a few times. V is TRBV5-1 and J is TRBJ2-1, with D maybe TRBD1 (5 bases). Germline loops: CDR1 SGHRS, CDR2 YFSETQ. V was pared by 4 bases and J by 6 bases, with 17 bases between. CDR3 length equals 15 residues. The CDR3 sequence: CASSPQTVTANEQFF. The CDR3, as DNA: TGCGCCAGCAGCCCTCAGACAGTCACGGCCAATGAGCAGTTCTTC.

V is TRBV2 and J is TRBJ2-1, with a possible D match to TRBD2 (6 bases). Looked up from germline, CDR1 is SNHLY and CDR2 is FYNNEI. The V gene lost 4 bases and the J gene lost 2 bases, with 9 bases spanning the gap. The CDR3 loop spans 14 amino acids. Written as DNA, the CDR3 is TGTGCCAGCAGTGGGGGGGAACCCTACAATGAGCAGTTCTTC. It translates to CASSGGEPYNEQFF.

This clone was counted between two and nine times. The rearrangement links TRBV28 to TRBJ2-1, with D unclear. The V end was cut by 5 bases, the J end by 9 bases, with 23 bases between. This CDR3 has 16 residues. Germline V gene sequence: CDR1 MDHEN, CDR2 SYDVKM. CDR3 in DNA: TGTGCCAGCAGTCCTTCCTGGTCCTCCAGATCCGGTGAGCAGTTCTTC. Protein product: CASSPSWSSRSGEQFF.

DNA for the CDR3: TGTGCCAGCAGCTTAGCCAGAGGACAGGGATATGGCTACACCTTC. Its protein is CASSLARGQGYGYTF. The V and J genes are TRBV7-2 and TRBJ1-2; 8 bases are shared with TRBD1. The V gene end was trimmed by 0 bases and the J gene end by 5 bases; junction bases not matched to a gene: 5. The length of the CDR3 is 15 residues. CDR1 is SGHTA, CDR2 FQGNSA, per germline.

The chain recombines TRBV28 with TRBJ2-3; D unresolved. Germline V gene lookup returns CDR1 MDHEN and CDR2 SYDVKM. V was pared by 4 bases and J by 0 bases, with 11 bases between. The CDR3 length is 15 residues. The CDR3 sequence: CASSSARVSTDTQYF. The CDR3 bases are TGTGCCAGCAGTTCGGCCAGAGTGAGCACAGATACGCAGTATTTT.

V is TRBV5-4 and J is TRBJ2-2, with TRBD1 matching over 9 bases. The CDR3 length is 15 residues. Unmatched junction bases numbered 6, after V lost 4 bases and J lost 5 bases. From germline, CDR1 is SGHNT and CDR2 YYREEE (reference sequence). CDR3 sequence: CASSRDRVGTGELFF. The CDR3 nucleotides read TGTGCCAGCAGCAGGGACAGGGTTGGGACCGGGGAGCTGTTTTTT.

This sequence joins TRBV5-4 and TRBJ2-7; perhaps TRBD1 as D (6 bases). Germline V lookup: CDR1 SGHNT, CDR2 YYREEE (reference sequence). This CDR3 has 16 residues. The germline V and J ends were trimmed by 5 bases and 1 base, with 19 bases remaining between them. The CDR3 spells CASSSPVTGTSYEQYF. The DNA of the CDR3 is TGTGCCAGCAGTTCCCCCGTCACAGGGACGTCCTACGAGCAGTACTTC.

This clone has only a few counts. The rearrangement uses TRBV28 and TRBJ1-1; 10 nucleotides match TRBD1. The germline V gene encodes CDR1 MDHEN and CDR2 SYDVKM. The V gene end was trimmed by 3 bases and the J gene end by 0 bases; junction bases not matched to a gene: 10. The CDR3 consists of 18 residues. The CDR3 bases are TGTGCCAGCAGTTTCATCTGGACAGGGGGGAGAATGAACACTGAAGCTTTCTTT. It specifies CASSFIWTGGRMNTEAFF. Full variable domain (missing parts from reference TRBV28 and TRBJ1-1): DVKVTQSSRYLVKRTGEKVFLECVQDMDHENMFWYRQDPGLGLRLIYFSYDVKMKEKGDIPEGYSVSREKKERFSLILESASTNQTSMYLCASSFIWTGGRMNTEAFFGQGTRLTVV.

This clone showed up just once. This sequence joins TRBV2 and TRBJ1-2; no definite D call. Trimming shortened V by 2 bases and J by 2 bases, and 9 bases separated the two germline ends. Germline V gene data show CDR1 as SNHLY and CDR2 as FYNNEI. This CDR3 region has 14 residues. CDR3 sequence (DNA): TGTGCCAGCAGTGAACGTCAGGCAAACTATGGCTACACCTTC. It codes for CASSERQANYGYTF.

The rearrangement uses TRBV28 and TRBJ1-2; 10 bases agree with TRBD1. CDR1 MDHEN and CDR2 SYDVKM come from the germline V gene. The CDR3 runs 15 residues. V lost 2 bases to trimming and J lost 4 bases; unmatched junction nucleotides: 4. CDR3 DNA: TGTGCCAGCAGTTTACAGGGACAGGGGAGCTATGGCTACACCTTC. Its protein is CASSLQGQGSYGYTF.

V and J are TRBV6-5 and TRBJ2-1, with TRBD1 matching 7 bases. The CDR3 extends over 12 amino acids. Germline values: CDR1 MNHEY, CDR2 SVGAGI. After removal of 6 bases from V and 10 bases from J, the junction contained 6 bases not matched to a gene. The CDR3 protein is CASSKGAREQFF. CDR3 in DNA: TGTGCCAGCAGCAAGGGGGCTCGAGAGCAGTTCTTC.

A single count supports this clone. This chain joins TRBV24-1 and TRBJ2-3; D call uncertain. V was pared by 6 bases and J by 3 bases, with 21 bases between. The CDR3 extends over 17 amino acids. Per the germline V gene, CDR1 is KGHDR and CDR2 is SFDVKD. The CDR3 protein is CATSSTAIATDTDTQYF. CDR3 DNA sequence: TGTGCCACCAGTAGTACCGCGATCGCAACGGATACAGATACGCAGTATTTT.

This rearrangement joins TRBV3-1 (or the pseudogene TRBV3-2) to TRBJ1-4, with D possibly matching TRBD1 (5 bases). The CDR3 spans 16 residues. V gave up 0 bases and J gave up 8 bases, with 16 bases separating them. Germline CDR1 and CDR2: LGHDT and YNNKEL (reference sequence). The CDR3 coding sequence is TGTGCCAGCAGCCAAGAGGCGAAGGCCGGGGGGGAAAAACTGTTTTTT. Translation gives CASSQEAKAGGEKLFF.

The chain uses TRBV3-1 (or the pseudogene TRBV3-2) and TRBJ1-1; D call uncertain. The CDR3 runs to 12 residues. Trimming cost V 1 base and J 1 base, with 1 base left between them. Germline lookup yields CDR1 LGHDT and CDR2 YNNKEL (reference sequence). CDR3 in amino acids: CASSQANTEAFF. In DNA, the CDR3 is TGTGCCAGCAGCCAAGCGAACACTGAAGCTTTCTTT.